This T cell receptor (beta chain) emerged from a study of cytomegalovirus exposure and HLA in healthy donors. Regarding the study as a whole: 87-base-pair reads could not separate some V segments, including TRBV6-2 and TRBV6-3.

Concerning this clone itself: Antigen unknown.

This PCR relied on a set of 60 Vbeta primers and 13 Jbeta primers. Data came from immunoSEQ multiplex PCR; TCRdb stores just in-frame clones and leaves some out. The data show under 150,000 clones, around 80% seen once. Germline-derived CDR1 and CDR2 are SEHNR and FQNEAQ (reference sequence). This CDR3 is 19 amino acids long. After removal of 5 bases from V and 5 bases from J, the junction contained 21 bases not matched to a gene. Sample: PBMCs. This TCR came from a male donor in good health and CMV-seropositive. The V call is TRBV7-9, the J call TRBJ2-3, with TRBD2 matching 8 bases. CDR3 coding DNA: TGTGCCAGCAGCGCCGTTAAATTCGGGTCTAGCGGGCTCAGAGATACGCAGTATTTT. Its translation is CASSAVKFGSSGLRDTQYF.